This entry lists 8 T cell receptor beta chains sequenced from one sample in a study of blood T cell repertoires in COVID-19. Some clones are missing from TCRdb's copy, which holds only in-frame ones; the method was immunoSEQ multiplex PCR. The sample has about 480,000 clones; around nine tenths are singletons. The sample was PBMCs or T cells enriched from blood (not recorded which). The receptors were sampled from a woman aged 40 to 50 who had recovered from COVID-19.

This rearrangement joins TRBV5-4 to TRBJ1-5, with a possible D match to TRBD1 (5 bases). The germline CDR1 and CDR2 sequences are SGHNT and YYREEE (reference sequence). Between the trimmed V and J ends, which lost 0 bases and 10 bases, there was a span of 8 bases. The CDR3 sequence is 12 residues long. The CDR3 sequence is CASSLEQGPQHF. The CDR3 DNA sequence: TGTGCCAGCAGCTTGGAGCAGGGTCCCCAGCATTTT.

V usage is TRBV12-3 or TRBV12-4 and J usage is TRBJ1-1; D is undetermined. The V gene lost 6 bases and the J gene lost 1 base, with 9 bases spanning the gap. The CDR3 extends over 13 amino acids. CDR3 loop: CASRPGRNTEAFF. CDR3 in DNA: TGTGCCAGCAGACCCGGGAGGAACACTGAAGCTTTCTTT.

The rearrangement uses TRBV10-3 and TRBJ2-3; 8 nucleotides align to TRBD2. From germline, CDR1 is ENHRY and CDR2 SYGVKD. The CDR3 is 13 residues long. With 6 bases clipped from V and 4 bases from J, the junction kept 3 bases outside the gene matches. CDR3 residues: CAIRGLVPDTQYF. The CDR3 DNA reads as TGTGCCATCAGGGGACTAGTCCCAGATACGCAGTATTTT.

J is TRBJ2-1 and V is TRBV3-1 (or the pseudogene TRBV3-2); 10 bases line up with TRBD2. The trim removed 2 bases at V and 9 bases at J, leaving 10 bases unmatched. Per the germline V gene, CDR1 is LGHDT and CDR2 is YNNKEL (reference sequence). The CDR3 extends over 16 amino acids. In nucleotides, the CDR3 is TGTGCCAGCAGCCAATGGCTAGCGGGAGAAGAGGGTGAGCAGTTCTTC. The encoded protein is CASSQWLAGEEGEQFF.

The chain joins TRBV14 to TRBJ1-1; D is possibly TRBD1 (6 bases). Germline CDR1 SGHDN, CDR2 FVKESK. V was shortened by 1 base and J by 1 base, with 13 bases between the two germline ends. CDR3 length equals 16 residues. Here the CDR3 reads CASSQVQQGPNTEAFF. In nucleotides, the CDR3 is TGTGCCAGCAGCCAAGTCCAACAGGGCCCGAACACTGAAGCTTTCTTT. Drawing the rest from reference TRBV14 and TRBJ1-1, the complete variable domain is EAGVTQFPSHSVIEKGQTVTLRCDPISGHDNLYWYRRVMGKEIKFLLHFVKESKQDESGMPNNRFLAERTGGTYSTLKVQPAELEDSGVYFCASSQVQQGPNTEAFFGQGTRLTVV.

CDR3 residues: CASSSGQGGVDEQFF. DNA of the CDR3: TGTGCCAGCAGTTCGGGACAGGGTGGTGTAGATGAGCAGTTCTTC. The chain recombines TRBV27 with TRBJ2-1; 9 bases line up with TRBD1. With 4 bases clipped from V and 8 bases from J, the junction kept 9 bases outside the gene matches. The CDR3 spans 15 residues. Germline CDR1 reads MNHEY; CDR2 reads SMNVEV (reference sequence).

The chain is built from TRBV4-1 and TRBJ2-5; TRBD2 agrees at 9 bases. Looked up from germline, CDR1 is MGHRA and CDR2 is YSYEKL. J lost 5 bases, V lost 1 base, and 8 bases had no gene match. The CDR3 runs 16 residues. CDR3 DNA: TGCGCCAGCAGCCAAGTTGGGAGCGGGAGGAGGGAGACCCAGTACTTC. Residues: CASSQVGSGRRETQYF.

J is TRBJ2-1 and V is TRBV7-2; 10 positions match TRBD1. CDR1 and CDR2 (germline): SGHTA, FQGNSA. V lost 5 bases and J lost 2; bases outside the gene matches: 3. CDR3 length: 15 residues. CDR3 DNA sequence: TGTGCCAGCAGCGCGACAGGGGGCGCCTACAATGAGCAGTTCTTC. Encoded protein: CASSATGGAYNEQFF.